Below, 20 T cell receptor delta chains from the same sample are listed, as sequenced in a study of Vδ1+ human thymocytes. No cognate antigen is known for these TCRs. Sequences come from RNA converted to cDNA by reverse transcription. The CDR3 regions were amplified by multiplex PCR from V-gene primers to a constant-region primer. TCRdb re-processed the multiplex PCR reads via CATT. The repertoire holds roughly 55,000 delta-chain clones, 15% to 20% seen once, with roughly 0.5% in the top ten. Study results and caveats: In the thymus, TRG and TRD repertoires looked highly polyclonal with Gaussian CDR3 lengths.

Source material: Vdelta1+ gamma-delta thymocytes from the thymus. Subset: FACS-sorted CD3+ TCRalphabeta- TCRVdelta1+ TCRVdelta2- thymocytes. These receptor sequences come from a boy under two years old who had congenital heart surgery.

The V and J genes are TRDV1 and TRDJ1; weak D call: TRDD3 (6 bases). CDR1 is TSWWSYY and CDR2 is QGS in the germline V gene. The CDR3 is 23 residues long. Trimming pared 2 bases from V and 1 base from J, leaving 35 bases between. CDR3 protein: CALGEWDNLRLYWDPRGTDKLIF. CDR3 sequence (DNA): TGTGCTCTTGGGGAATGGGACAACCTACGCCTTTACTGGGATCCCCGAGGCACCGATAAACTCATCTTT.

This chain links TRDV1 with TRDJ1, with 10 bases fitting TRDD3. The CDR3 consists of 20 residues. The V and J ends lost 3 bases and 0 bases, in that order; junction bases with no gene match: 16. CDR1 is TSWWSYY, CDR2 QGS, per germline. CDR3 coding DNA: TGTGCTCTTGGGGACCCCTTCCCCCTTTACTGGGGGATGGACACCGATAAACTCATCTTT. It codes for CALGDPFPLYWGMDTDKLIF.

Comments on this clone: It is unclear where the CDR3 begins or ends on the DNA, so no DNA is shown, and the CDR3 is as TCRdb lists it. Other DNA sequences of this sample code for an identical CDR3. The chain employs TRAV29/DV5 and TRDJ1; the table's TRDD3 call for D was not verified on the DNA. Germline V gene data show CDR1 as NSMFDY and CDR2 as ISSIKDK. The length of the CDR3 is 19 amino acids, counting both ends. This CDR3 reads CSVLLCSKRLSIHTDKLIF.

V is TRDV3 and J is TRDJ1, with D perhaps TRDD3 (6 bases). Per germline, CDR1 TVYSNPD and CDR2 GDNSRS (reference sequence). The CDR3 contains 17 residues. The V and J ends lost 3 bases and 1 base respectively, with 24 bases between them. CDR3 sequence: CAFLFPFPWGLTDKLIF. The CDR3 nucleotides read TGTGCCTTCCTCTTCCCATTTCCGTGGGGGCTCACCGATAAACTCATCTTT.

The J gene is TRDJ1, the V gene TRDV1; TRDD3 matches at 9 bases. Unmatched junction bases numbered 22, after V lost 1 base and J lost 1 base. The germline gives CDR1 TSWWSYY, CDR2 QGS. The CDR3 loop spans 22 amino acids. CDR3 amino acids: CALGEPRKRGGWGIPRTDKLIF. In DNA, the CDR3 is TGTGCTCTTGGGGAACCACGCAAACGAGGGGGCTGGGGGATTCCACGCACCGATAAACTCATCTTT.

The sample holds a few counts of this clone. This rearrangement joins TRDV1 to TRDJ1; the match to TRDD3 covers 11 bases. The CDR3 consists of 19 residues. The V segment lost 1 base and the J segment 1 base; nucleotides outside the gene matches: 11. Germline V gene lookup returns CDR1 TSWWSYY and CDR2 QGS. DNA for the CDR3: TGTGCTCTTGGGGAACCTCGTTACTGGGGGATAGGGGGCACCGATAAACTCATCTTT. Translation gives CALGEPRYWGIGGTDKLIF.

As for this clone: Possible read error: a much larger clone is one base away. The chain recombines TRDV2 with TRDJ1; TRDD3 aligns across 12 bases. Looked up from germline, CDR1 is GEAIGNYY and CDR2 is EKD. The V gene end was trimmed by 3 bases and the J gene end by 1 base; junction bases not matched to a gene: 11. This CDR3 spans 18 amino acids. The CDR3, as DNA: TGTGCCTGTGACGCCCCAGTACTGGGGGATACCGGCACCGATAAACTCATCTTT. Translation gives CACDAPVLGDTGTDKLIF.

This sequence joins TRDV1 and TRDJ1, with D maybe TRDD3 (8 bases). The V gene's germline CDR1 is TSWWSYY and CDR2 QGS. V was cut by 2 bases and J by 0 bases, with 28 bases left in between. The length of the CDR3 is 21 residues. CDR3 DNA: TGTGCTCTTGGGGAATTGTTTCCTACCATACTGGGGGCGAGTTACACCGATAAACTCATCTTT. It encodes CALGELFPTILGASYTDKLIF.

The gene calls are TRDV1 and TRDJ1; TRDD2 aligns across 7 bases. The CDR3 covers 19 residues. After removal of 2 bases from V and 0 bases from J, the junction contained 15 bases not matched to a gene. Germline values: CDR1 TSWWSYY, CDR2 QGS. CDR3 sequence reads: CALGEMPFLRGVHTDKLIF. Here the CDR3 DNA reads TGTGCTCTTGGGGAAATGCCGTTCCTACGAGGGGTTCACACCGATAAACTCATCTTT.

The V and J genes are TRDV1 and TRDJ1; perhaps TRDD3 as D (6 bases). The CDR3 runs 17 residues. Between the trimmed V and J ends, which lost 4 bases and 1 base, there was a span of 19 bases. The germline V gene encodes CDR1 TSWWSYY and CDR2 QGS. This chain's CDR3 is CALGALTGIPGTDKLIF. Written as DNA, the CDR3 is TGTGCTCTTGGGGCCCTCACGGGGATCCCTGGCACCGATAAACTCATCTTT.

The chain links TRDV1 to TRDJ1, with D maybe TRDD3 (6 bases). Trimming pared 6 bases from V and 0 bases from J, leaving 32 bases between. Germline V gene sequence: CDR1 TSWWSYY, CDR2 QGS. The CDR3 length is 21 residues. The CDR3 is CALGRGTTFHWVTLNTDKLIF. The CDR3 region has the DNA TGTGCTCTTGGTCGCGGGACCACGTTTCACTGGGTGACTTTAAACACCGATAAACTCATCTTT.

The chain combines TRDV1 with TRDJ1; 10 positions agree with TRDD3. The CDR3 runs to 19 residues. After removal of 4 bases from V and 0 bases from J, the junction contained 14 bases not matched to a gene. Germline V lookup: CDR1 TSWWSYY, CDR2 QGS. The CDR3, as DNA: TGTGCTCTTGGGGTGGGGATTTACTGGGGGATCCCGTACACCGATAAACTCATCTTT. Encoded protein: CALGVGIYWGIPYTDKLIF.

This clone was seen a few times. V is TRDV1 and J is TRDJ1; D might be TRDD2 or TRDD3, each matching 5 bases. This CDR3 region has 19 residues. Germline CDR1 reads TSWWSYY; CDR2 reads QGS. V lost 3 bases and J 0 bases, leaving 23 bases between the germline ends. The CDR3 spells CALGDSIRLPPTHTDKLIF. The CDR3 nucleotides are TGTGCTCTTGGGGACTCTATACGGCTACCCCCTACTCACACCGATAAACTCATCTTT.

V and J are TRDV1 and TRDJ1; TRDD3 matches 13 bases. From germline, CDR1 is TSWWSYY and CDR2 QGS. CDR3 length: 20 amino acids. Losses at the gene ends were 1 base for V and 4 bases for J; bases not matched to a gene: 15. CDR3 residues: CALGEPTLEVHWGIRDKLIF. The CDR3 DNA reads as TGTGCTCTTGGGGAACCTACCCTAGAAGTACACTGGGGGATACGCGATAAACTCATCTTT.

This clone is medium-sized (0.01 to 0.1%) by share. V and J are TRDV2 and TRDJ1; D perhaps matches TRDD3 (6 bases). Germline-derived CDR1 and CDR2 are GEAIGNYY and EKD. V lost 3 bases and J lost 1, with 14 bases in between. The CDR3 runs to 15 residues. CDR3 bases: TGTGCCTGTGACTTAAGGTGGGGGTGCACCGATAAACTCATCTTT. It translates to CACDLRWGCTDKLIF.

The chain uses TRDV1 and TRDJ1; no definite D call. The germline CDR1 and CDR2 sequences are TSWWSYY and QGS. The CDR3 length is 19 residues. The V and J ends lost 2 bases and 7 bases respectively, with 29 bases between them. CDR3 DNA: TGTGCTCTTGGGGAAATCCCCCGGGAATCGGCCTGGCCGTCAGGTAAACTCATCTTT. Its protein product is CALGEIPRESAWPSGKLIF.

The gene calls are TRDV1 and TRDJ1, with TRDD3 matching 11 bases. Germline lookup yields CDR1 TSWWSYY and CDR2 QGS. This CDR3 has 20 residues. The junction had 13 bases not matched to a gene; V was cut back by 1 base and J by 0 bases. Here the CDR3 DNA reads TGTGCTCTTGGGGAACGGGTCTACTTCAACTGGGGGATAAACACCGATAAACTCATCTTT. Translation gives CALGERVYFNWGINTDKLIF.

This clone was found a few times. The chain has TRDV1 and TRDJ1; 12 bases are shared with TRDD3. Looked up from germline, CDR1 is TSWWSYY and CDR2 is QGS. Germline trimming cut 0 bases from V and 0 bases from J; bases unmatched to any gene: 20. The CDR3 length is 23 residues. The CDR3 DNA sequence: TGTGCTCTTGGGGAACTAGCGGTCCTACCAACGACTGGGGGATACCGTTACACCGATAAACTCATCTTT. Translating gives CALGELAVLPTTGGYRYTDKLIF.

About this clone: The identical CDR3 is also encoded by other nucleotide sequences in the sample. This chain links TRDV1 with TRDJ1; a weak D match, TRDD3 (6 bases). CDR1 is TSWWSYY and CDR2 is QGS in the germline V gene. The CDR3 is 18 amino acids. Trimming took off 6 bases at V and 2 bases at J, with 25 bases between the two ends. CDR3 protein: CALGGWGFQASYTDKLIF. The CDR3, as DNA: TGTGCTCTTGGAGGCTGGGGATTCCAGGCCTCGTATACCGATAAACTCATCTTT.

The rearrangement joins TRDV1 to TRDJ1; weak D call: TRDD3 (5 bases). V lost 3 bases and J 0 bases, leaving 20 bases between the germline ends. The CDR3 is 18 amino acids. Germline V gene lookup returns CDR1 TSWWSYY and CDR2 QGS. CDR3 sequence (DNA): TGTGCTCTTGGGGATCGCTACGGTCTGGGTTTGTACACCGATAAACTCATCTTT. It codes for CALGDRYGLGLYTDKLIF.